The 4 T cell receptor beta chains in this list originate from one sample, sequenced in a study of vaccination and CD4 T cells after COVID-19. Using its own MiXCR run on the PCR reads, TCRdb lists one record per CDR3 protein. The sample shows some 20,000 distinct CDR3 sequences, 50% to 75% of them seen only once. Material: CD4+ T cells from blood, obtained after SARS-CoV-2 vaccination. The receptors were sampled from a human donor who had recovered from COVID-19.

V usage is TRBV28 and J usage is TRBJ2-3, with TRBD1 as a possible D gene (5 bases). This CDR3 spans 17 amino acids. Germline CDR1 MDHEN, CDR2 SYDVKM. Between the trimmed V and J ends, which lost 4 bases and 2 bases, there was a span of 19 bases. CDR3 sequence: CASSSPGRGLDTDTQYF. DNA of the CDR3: TGTGCCAGCAGTTCCCCGGGTAGGGGTCTGGACACAGATACGCAGTATTTT. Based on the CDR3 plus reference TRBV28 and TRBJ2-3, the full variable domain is DVKVTQSSRYLVKRTGEKVFLECVQDMDHENMFWYRQDPGLGLRLIYFSYDVKMKEKGDIPEGYSVSREKKERFSLILESASTNQTSMYLCASSSPGRGLDTDTQYFGPGTRLTVL.

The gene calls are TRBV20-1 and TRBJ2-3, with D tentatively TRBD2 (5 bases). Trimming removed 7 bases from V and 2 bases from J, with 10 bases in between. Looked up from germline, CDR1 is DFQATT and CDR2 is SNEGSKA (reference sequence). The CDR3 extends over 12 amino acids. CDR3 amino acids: CSVSGTTDTQYF. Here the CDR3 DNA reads TGCAGTGTAAGCGGAACCACAGATACGCAGTATTTT.

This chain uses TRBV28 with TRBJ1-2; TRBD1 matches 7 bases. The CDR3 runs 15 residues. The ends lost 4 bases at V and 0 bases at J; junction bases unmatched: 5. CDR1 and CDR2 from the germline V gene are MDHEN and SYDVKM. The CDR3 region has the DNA TGTGCCAGCAGTTCCACAGGGGTTTCTAACTATGGCTACACCTTC. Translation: CASSSTGVSNYGYTF.

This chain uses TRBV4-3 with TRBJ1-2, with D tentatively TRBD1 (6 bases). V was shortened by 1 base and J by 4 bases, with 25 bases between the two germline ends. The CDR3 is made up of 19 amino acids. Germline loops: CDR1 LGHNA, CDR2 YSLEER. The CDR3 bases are TGCGCCAGCAGCCAAGCCGCGACAGGTATCGCATCGGAACTCTATGGCTACACCTTC. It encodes CASSQAATGIASELYGYTF.